This T cell receptor (beta chain) was captured in a study of blood T cell repertoires in COVID-19. This CDR3 is 14 amino acids long. Germline CDR1 is MNHNY and CDR2 is SVGAGI (reference sequence). The V gene lost 7 bases and the J gene lost 0 bases, with 11 bases spanning the gap. Authors' analysis steps: By means of reference gene primer amplification, nucleated cell counts were estimated. The method was immunoSEQ multiplex PCR; TCRdb's version includes in-frame clones alone and lacks a portion of them. Clone size and the V and J calls come from that table; the DNA yielded D and trimming. Found here are about 120,000 clones, approximately 80% of them singletons; the top ten hold 30% to 45%.

Sequencing was done on a sample of peripheral blood. The clonotype originates from a man aged 40-49 years with active or convalescent COVID-19. The J gene is TRBJ2-3, the V gene TRBV6-6; tentative D call: TRBD1 (6 bases). This CDR3 is CASTRRGSTDTQYF. The CDR3 DNA follows: TGTGCCAGCACTCGAAGGGGGAGCACAGATACGCAGTATTTT.